This T cell receptor (beta chain) came from a study of T cell repertoires in cytomegalovirus infection. TCRdb re-called the reads through MiXCR, storing one row per CDR3 protein. The top ten clones hold about an eighth of a sample with 310,000 or so distinct CDR3 sequences, around 25% of them seen once. Overall study results and limits: Cumulative frequency (of public TCR beta family members) identified carriers of CMV plus the relevant HLA.

Comment on this clonotype: Its specificity is not known.

V lost 7 bases and J 5 bases, leaving 23 bases between the germline ends. The CDR3 contains 16 residues. In germline, CDR1 is MNHEY, CDR2 SMNVEV (reference sequence). This rearrangement joins TRBV27 to TRBJ2-5; D is unresolved. The sample here was cultured PBMCs, taken from culture after CMV antigen stimulation. The clonotype originates from a human donor in good health (CMV status not recorded). Some clones in this sample may be carry-over from other donors' samples. CDR3 sequence (DNA): TGTGCCAGCACCACTCGGTGGGCGAGTTCCGGCGAGACCCAGTACTTC. It is translated as CASTTRWASSGETQYF.